Described below is a single T cell receptor beta chain sequence and its context. Stated time point: pretreatment peripheral blood. Patients were diagnosed with urothelial carcinoma, either locally advanced or metastatic. The data originate from a study of PD-L1 blockade in urothelial cancer. On the study more broadly: About 90% of the 29 patients were men with bladder-origin urothelial cancer. A median of roughly 150,000 T cells was found in the blood samples.

Each PCR received spiked synthetic TCR analog templates. Sequenced by immunoSEQ multiplex PCR; TCRdb stores in-frame clones only, minus some. The sample comprises tens of thousands of clones, 75% to 85% of which are singletons, and roughly 7% rests with the top ten. The length of the CDR3 is 17 residues. Germline V gene lookup returns CDR1 SGHNT and CDR2 YYREEE (reference sequence). Trimming took 3 bases from V and 2 from J, leaving 17 bases between them. The chain is built from TRBV5-4 and TRBJ2-2; maybe TRBD1 (5 bases). The starting material was PBMCs, obtained around atezolizumab (anti-PD-L1) treatment. The sequence was obtained from a man aged 60 to 75 with urothelial cancer. CDR3 sequence: CASSSVKTVVNTGELFF. The CDR3 nucleotides are TGTGCCAGCAGCTCGGTGAAGACAGTCGTCAACACCGGGGAGCTGTTTTTT. Full variable domain (outside the CDR3, taken from reference TRBV5-4 and TRBJ2-2): ETGVTQSPTHLIKTRGQQVTLRCSSQSGHNTVSWYQQALGQGPQFIFQYYREEENGRGNFPPRFSGLQFPNYSSELNVNALELDDSALYLCASSSVKTVVNTGELFFGEGSRLTVL.